The 11 T cell receptor beta chains below were found in one sample sequenced in a study of cytomegalovirus exposure and HLA in healthy donors. Primers: 60 Vbeta forward and 13 Jbeta reverse. This table comes from immunoSEQ multiplex PCR, and its TCRdb copy is limited to in-frame clones, with some not included. This sample contains tens of thousands of clones. The sequenced sample consisted of PBMCs. Receptors were obtained from a male donor in good health and CMV-seronegative.

This chain links TRBV27 with TRBJ2-3, with 8 bases fitting TRBD2. V lost 7 bases and J lost 0; bases outside the gene matches: 6. Germline-derived CDR1 and CDR2 are MNHEY and SMNVEV (reference sequence). This CDR3 is built from 15 residues. The CDR3 bases are TGTGCCAGCACCCCCAGCGGGGGCAGCACAGATACGCAGTATTTT. The encoded protein is CASTPSGGSTDTQYF.

This rearrangement joins TRBV7-2 to TRBJ2-3; D remains unclear. V dropped 0 bases and J dropped 5 bases, with 6 bases sitting between them. Germline-derived CDR1 and CDR2 are SGHTA and FQGNSA. The CDR3 sequence is 13 residues long. CDR3 amino acids: CASSLARVDTQYF. DNA of the CDR3: TGTGCCAGCAGCTTAGCCCGGGTAGATACGCAGTATTTT.

The chain couples TRBV13 to TRBJ2-1, with 14 nucleotides matching TRBD2. This CDR3 comprises 19 residues. V lost 5 bases to trimming and J lost 3 bases; unmatched junction nucleotides: 12. Germline V gene sequence: CDR1 PRHDT, CDR2 FYEKMQ (reference sequence). In nucleotides, the CDR3 is TGTGCCAGCAGCGGGGGACTAGCGGGAGTGGCTATAAACTACAATGAGCAGTTCTTC. Its protein is CASSGGLAGVAINYNEQFF.

The chain has TRBV19 and TRBJ2-1, with a possible D match to TRBD2 (5 bases). The germline V and J ends were trimmed by 3 bases and 1 base, with 13 bases remaining between them. Germline CDR1 is LNHDA and CDR2 is SQIVND (reference sequence). The CDR3 runs to 16 residues. The CDR3 nucleotides read TGTGCCAGTAGTATCGGGCTAGCCCTATCCTACAATGAGCAGTTCTTC. Amino acid sequence: CASSIGLALSYNEQFF.

This sequence joins TRBV6-1 and TRBJ1-4; 9 bases map to TRBD1. Losses at the gene ends were 4 bases for V and 0 bases for J; bases not matched to a gene: 3. This CDR3 has 16 amino acids. CDR1 is MNHNS, CDR2 SASEGT, per germline. The CDR3 bases are TGTGCCAGCAGTGTCAGACAGGGGGCAACTAATGAAAAACTGTTTTTT. Its protein is CASSVRQGATNEKLFF.

V usage is TRBV2 and J usage is TRBJ2-1; maybe TRBD2 (7 bases). Germline lookup yields CDR1 SNHLY and CDR2 FYNNEI. The CDR3 is 16 amino acids. The V end lost 6 bases, the J end lost 5 bases, and 20 bases lay between the germline ends. The DNA of the CDR3 is TGTGCCAGCAGGCCGATCCGGGGGGCCCAGAACAATGAGCAGTTCTTC. Translation gives CASRPIRGAQNNEQFF.

The chain employs TRBV5-1 and TRBJ2-6, with 10 bases aligning to TRBD2. CDR1 is SGHRS, CDR2 YFSETQ, per germline. The CDR3 has 16 amino acids. The J segment lost 4 bases and the V segment lost 5 bases, leaving 6 bases of the junction unmatched. The CDR3 loop is CASRGAGGPGANVLTF. CDR3 DNA: TGCGCCAGCAGGGGAGCGGGAGGGCCGGGGGCCAACGTCCTGACTTTC.

This rearrangement joins TRBV5-5 to TRBJ2-2, with a tentative D call TRBD1 (7 bases). The germline V gene encodes CDR1 SGHKS and CDR2 YYEKEE (reference sequence). This CDR3 has 17 residues. Trimming pared 6 bases from V and 4 bases from J, leaving 22 bases between. DNA of the CDR3: TGTGCCAGCACCACCACGCGGGCAGGGGGGAGCACCGGGGAGCTGTTTTTT. This encodes CASTTTRAGGSTGELFF.

This sequence joins TRBV27 and TRBJ2-7; TRBD2 agrees at 7 bases. Trimming at V came to 2 bases and at J to 5 bases, leaving 12 bases not matched to a gene. This CDR3 contains 16 residues. Germline V gives CDR1 MNHEY, CDR2 SMNVEV (reference sequence). CDR3 in DNA: TGTGCCAGCAGTTTAAATTCGCTAGCGGAAGTGAACGAGCAGTACTTC. Residues: CASSLNSLAEVNEQYF.

The chain links TRBV29-1 to TRBJ2-7; TRBD1 is a possible D gene (5 bases). V was trimmed by 6 bases and J by 0 bases, leaving 12 bases between them. Germline CDR1 is SQVTM and CDR2 is ANQGSEA. The length of the CDR3 is 13 residues. As DNA, the CDR3 is TGCAGCGTGAAAAGGACATCCTCCTACGAGCAGTACTTC. As protein: CSVKRTSSYEQYF.

This chain uses TRBV20-1 with TRBJ2-5, with no clear D. The CDR3 covers 11 residues. Germline CDR1 DFQATT, CDR2 SNEGSKA (reference sequence). V gave up 6 bases and J gave up 0 bases, with 5 bases separating them. The CDR3 DNA follows: TGCAGTGCCACAAACCAAGAGACCCAGTACTTC. It translates to CSATNQETQYF.